This T cell receptor (beta chain) was sequenced in a study of graft-versus-host responses after intestinal transplantation. The table lists this clone with a count of one. Its antigen is still unknown. Generated by immunoSEQ multiplex PCR, the TCRdb table keeps only in-frame clones and is missing some. Of over 85,000 clones listed, 80% to 95% are singletons. The specimen was unstimulated CD8+ T cells sorted from spleen or lymph node cells, collected before intestinal transplant. This receptor was obtained from a human donor who received an intestinal transplant.

The CDR3 bases are TGTGCCAGCAGCCCACCCGTCGGCGGGGTACCCAAAAACATTCAGTACTTC. Translated, it gives CASSPPVGGVPKNIQYF. This chain connects TRBV4-2 to TRBJ2-4; TRBD2 is a possible D gene (6 bases). The CDR3 sequence is 17 residues long. Trimming shortened V by 4 bases and J by 2 bases, and 18 bases separated the two germline ends. Germline CDR1 is LGHNA and CDR2 is YNFKEQ.